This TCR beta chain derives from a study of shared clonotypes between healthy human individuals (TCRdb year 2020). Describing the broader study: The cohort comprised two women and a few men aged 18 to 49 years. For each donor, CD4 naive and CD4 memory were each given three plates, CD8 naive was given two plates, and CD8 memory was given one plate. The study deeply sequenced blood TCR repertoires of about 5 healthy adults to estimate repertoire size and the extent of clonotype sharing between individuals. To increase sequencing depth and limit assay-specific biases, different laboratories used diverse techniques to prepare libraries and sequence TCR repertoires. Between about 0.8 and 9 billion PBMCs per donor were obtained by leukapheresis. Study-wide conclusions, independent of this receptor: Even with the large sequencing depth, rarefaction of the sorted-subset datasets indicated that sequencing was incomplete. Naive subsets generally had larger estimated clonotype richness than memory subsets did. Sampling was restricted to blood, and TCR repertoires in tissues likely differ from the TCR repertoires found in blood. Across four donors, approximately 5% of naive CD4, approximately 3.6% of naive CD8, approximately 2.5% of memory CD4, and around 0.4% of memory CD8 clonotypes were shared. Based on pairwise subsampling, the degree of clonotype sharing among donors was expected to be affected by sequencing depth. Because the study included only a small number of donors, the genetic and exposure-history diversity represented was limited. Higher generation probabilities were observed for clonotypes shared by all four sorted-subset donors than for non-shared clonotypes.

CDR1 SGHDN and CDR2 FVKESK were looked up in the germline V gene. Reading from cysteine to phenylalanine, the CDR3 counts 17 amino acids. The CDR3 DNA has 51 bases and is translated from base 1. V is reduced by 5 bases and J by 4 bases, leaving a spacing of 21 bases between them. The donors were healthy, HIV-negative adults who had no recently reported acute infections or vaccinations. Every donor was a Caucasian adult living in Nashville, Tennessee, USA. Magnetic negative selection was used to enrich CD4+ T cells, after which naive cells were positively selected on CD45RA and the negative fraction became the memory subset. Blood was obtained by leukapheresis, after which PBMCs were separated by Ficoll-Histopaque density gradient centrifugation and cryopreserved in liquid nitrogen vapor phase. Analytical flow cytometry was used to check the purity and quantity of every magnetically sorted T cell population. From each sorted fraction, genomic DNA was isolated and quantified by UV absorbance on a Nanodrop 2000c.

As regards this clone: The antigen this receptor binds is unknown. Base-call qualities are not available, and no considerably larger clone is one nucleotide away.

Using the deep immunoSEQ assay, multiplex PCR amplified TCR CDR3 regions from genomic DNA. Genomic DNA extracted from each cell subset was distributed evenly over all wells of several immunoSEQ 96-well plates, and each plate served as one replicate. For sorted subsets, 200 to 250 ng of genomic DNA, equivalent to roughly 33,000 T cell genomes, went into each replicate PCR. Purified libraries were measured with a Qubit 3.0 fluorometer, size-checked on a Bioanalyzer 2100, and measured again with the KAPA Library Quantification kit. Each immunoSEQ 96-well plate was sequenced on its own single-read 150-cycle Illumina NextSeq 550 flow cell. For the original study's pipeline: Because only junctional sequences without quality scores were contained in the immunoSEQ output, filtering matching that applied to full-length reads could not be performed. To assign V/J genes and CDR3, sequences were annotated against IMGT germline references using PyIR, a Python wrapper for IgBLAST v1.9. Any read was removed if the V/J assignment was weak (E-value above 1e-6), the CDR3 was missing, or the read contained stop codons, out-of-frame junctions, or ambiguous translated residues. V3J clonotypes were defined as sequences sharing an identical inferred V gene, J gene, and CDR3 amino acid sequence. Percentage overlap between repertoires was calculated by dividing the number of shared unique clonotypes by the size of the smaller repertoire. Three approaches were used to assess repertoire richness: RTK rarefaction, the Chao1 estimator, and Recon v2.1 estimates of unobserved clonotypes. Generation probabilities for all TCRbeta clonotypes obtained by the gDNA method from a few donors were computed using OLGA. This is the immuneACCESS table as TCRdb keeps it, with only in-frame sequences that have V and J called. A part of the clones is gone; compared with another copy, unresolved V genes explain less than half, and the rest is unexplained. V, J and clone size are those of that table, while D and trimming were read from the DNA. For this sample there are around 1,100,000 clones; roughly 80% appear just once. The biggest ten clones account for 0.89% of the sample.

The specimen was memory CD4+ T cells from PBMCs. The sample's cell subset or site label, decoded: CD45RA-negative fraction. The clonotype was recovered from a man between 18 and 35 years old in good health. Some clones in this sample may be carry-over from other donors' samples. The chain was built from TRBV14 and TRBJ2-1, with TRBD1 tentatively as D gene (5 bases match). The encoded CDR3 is CASSIIRAPREYNEQFF. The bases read TGTGCCAGCAGCATAATCCGGGCCCCCAGGGAATACAATGAGCAGTTCTTC.